This TCR beta chain was observed in a study of blood T cell repertoires in COVID-19. Whole-study context: Some COVID-19 samples were acute and others convalescent; all came from the United States, Italy and Spain.

This clone was found once. Assay used: immunoSEQ multiplex PCR; TCRdb lists only in-frame clones, some missing. The sample includes 35,000 to 45,000 clones, 89% seen only once; the top ten take roughly 6.1%. With 4 bases removed from V and 8 bases from J, the gap between germline ends came to 14 bases. The CDR3 has 13 residues. Germline V gene sequence: CDR1 SGHTA, CDR2 FQGNSA. Material for sequencing was peripheral blood. V and J are TRBV7-2 and TRBJ1-2; possibly TRBD1 for D (6 bases). This clonotype was obtained from a human donor in a cohort sampled during active COVID-19. DNA of the CDR3: TGTGCCAGCAGCTGGCGGTCGGGGGGCGGCTACACCTTC. It encodes CASSWRSGGGYTF.